This TCR beta chain was profiled in a study of identical twins. This clonotype was counted only a few times. J lost 5 bases, V lost 4 bases, and 4 bases had no gene match. CDR3 length: 13 amino acids. TCRdb fed the 5' RACE reads into MiXCR, producing one record per CDR3 protein. The profile shows hundreds of thousands of distinct CDR3 sequences, about 20% of them singletons. This sample also appeared in a second study, on T cells expressing NK-cell markers. From that paper: Sorted T-cell subsets CD3+CD56+NKG2C+, CD3+CD56+NKG2C- and CD3+CD56-NKG2C+ were TCR beta-sequenced.

Sequencing input: PBMCs. V and J are TRBV12-3 or TRBV12-4 and TRBJ2-7, with TRBD1 matching 8 bases. This sequence originates from a woman younger than 30 in good health. CDR3 in DNA: TGTGCCAGCAGTTGGACAGGGACGGACGAGCAGTACTTC. Protein sequence: CASSWTGTDEQYF.